Below, one T cell receptor (beta chain) is given with its context. Its cognate antigen has yet to be identified. No much larger clone exists at a distance of one base, and base qualities are not known. The record originates from a study of blood T cell repertoires in COVID-19 (dated by TCRdb to 2018 to 2021). Study-wide context: The collaborator samples originated in the United States, Italy and Spain and spanned the acute and convalescent phases of COVID-19. The prospective study material was composed of cDNA or gDNA derived from T cells, B-cell-depleted T cells, or PBMCs. Deeply sampled blood TCRbeta repertoires from subjects exposed to, actively infected with, or recovered from COVID-19 were included in the dataset. The repertoires were released in a freely available public database meant as a resource for research on the immune response to SARS-CoV-2. Samples were obtained from the ongoing ImmuneRACE study (first 160 participants) and from some 1,300 subjects provided by 6 global collaborators. A de-identified subject ID, COVID-19 status, age in years and sex were almost always included in the sample metadata. Where HLA class I and class II types were available, the types were taken from metadata supplied by the sample provider, not from assay-based typing. Beyond this particular receptor, the publication reports: How much clinical and demographic metadata was included differed by source and by participant, and the metadata was provided uncurated.

The immunoSEQ Assay, a bias-controlled multiplex PCR, was used to amplify TCRbeta CDR3 regions from genomic DNA. The published analysis was carried out like this. Within the assay, amplification of reference gene primers was used to estimate how many nucleated cells each sample contained. To quantify the absolute abundance of each unique TCRbeta CDR3 rearrangement, sequence reads were collapsed and filtered. Productive Simpson clonality was computed per sample as the square root of Simpson's diversity index over productive rearrangements. In TCRdb, the immuneACCESS table is reduced to in-frame sequences with V and J assigned. These tables do not hold every clone; where another copy was compared, an unresolved V gene accounts for under half, and the others remain unexplained. V, J and clone size are taken as reported in that table, and D and trimming were inferred from the DNA itself. A total of fewer than 400,000 clones appear in this sample, more than 85% of them only once. 3% to 5% of the sample rests with the top ten.

Participants in the prospective study were enrolled through a virtual design, were aged roughly 18 to 90 years, and lived in roughly 24 United States geographic areas. Cohort assignment in the prospective study relied on participant-reported clinical history from a screening survey and a study questionnaire. A participant counted as exposed if, within 2 weeks of entering the study, that participant had been in contact with someone who had a PCR-confirmed or clinician-diagnosed COVID-19 case. Each participant in the prospective study had whole blood, serum and a nasopharyngeal or oropharyngeal swab collected by mobile phlebotomists. Prospective study participants could optionally give additional blood draws and questionnaires over an approximately two-month period. Before DNA extraction, prospective study blood samples were shipped either frozen or at room temperature. Including cysteine and phenylalanine, the CDR3 has 13 amino acids. Only CDR3 DNA remains: 39 bases, in frame from the first base. From a lookup of the germline V gene, CDR1 and CDR2 are MNHEY and SVGAGI. V is cut by 6 bases and J by 4 bases, and the space between the germline ends is 12 bases.

The chain is encoded by TRBV6-5 joined to TRBJ2-5, and TRBD1 may be the D gene, going by 6 matching bases. Sequencing input: PBMCs or T cells enriched from blood (not recorded which). This receptor was identified in a woman in her thirties who had been exposed to COVID-19. The CDR3 corresponds to CASSNREGETQYF. In nucleotides, the sequence is TGTGCCAGCAGCAACAGGGAAGGAGAGACCCAGTACTTC.